Following are 26 T cell receptor beta chains from one sample sequenced in a study of blood T cell repertoires in COVID-19. TCRdb keeps only in-frame clones here, not all; method: immunoSEQ multiplex PCR. This table holds 150,000 to 200,000 clones, 70% to 80% found once. Sequenced sample: peripheral blood. Receptors were obtained from a woman between 40 and 50 years old with COVID-19, enrolled during active disease.

The chain uses TRBV30 and TRBJ1-2; D remains unclear. Germline V lookup: CDR1 GTSNPN, CDR2 SVGIG (reference sequence). Deletions cut 3 bases from V and 3 bases from J, with 11 bases between. The CDR3 sequence is 13 residues long. The CDR3 here is CAWRPRNYYGYTF. DNA for the CDR3: TGTGCCTGGAGACCCCGAAACTACTATGGCTACACCTTC.

The chain employs TRBV29-1 and TRBJ1-3; 7 bases are a match to TRBD1. V shed 6 bases, J shed 7 bases, and the junction held 6 bases outside the gene matches. CDR1 and CDR2 from the germline V gene are SQVTM and ANQGSEA. The CDR3 sequence is 12 residues long. The CDR3 DNA is TGCAGCGTAAGAGACAGGGCGAACACCATATATTTT. This codes for CSVRDRANTIYF.

This chain links TRBV5-1 with TRBJ1-3, with D unresolved. V shed 0 bases and J shed 4 bases, with 17 bases lying between them. The germline V gene encodes CDR1 SGHRS and CDR2 YFSETQ. This CDR3 is 17 amino acids long. In DNA form, the CDR3 reads TGCGCCAGCAGCTTGGTTCCCCTGGGCATCTCGGGAAACACCATATATTTT. This translates into CASSLVPLGISGNTIYF.

The chain is built from TRBV4-3 and TRBJ1-1; D possibly corresponds to TRBD1 (6 bases). V lost 0 bases and J lost 5, with 7 bases in between. CDR1 and CDR2 from the germline V gene are LGHNA and YSLEER. CDR3 size: 13 residues. The CDR3 DNA sequence: TGCGCCAGCAGCCAAGAAAGGGGGACTGAAGCTTTCTTT. Amino acids: CASSQERGTEAFF.

CDR3 loop: CASSPTVSGNTIYF. CDR3 sequence (DNA): TGTGCCAGCTCACCGACAGTCTCTGGAAACACCATATATTTT. This chain joins TRBV18 and TRBJ1-3, with D perhaps TRBD1 (5 bases). CDR1 and CDR2 (germline): KGHSH, LQKENI. V lost 3 bases and J 0 bases, leaving 6 bases between the germline ends. CDR3 length: 14 amino acids.

This clone has just one count. CDR3 sequence reads: CSSGGTRYNEQFF. The CDR3 DNA reads TGCAGCTCCGGCGGGACTCGATACAATGAGCAGTTCTTC. The chain employs TRBV29-1 and TRBJ2-1; D may be TRBD2 (6 bases). Germline CDR1 is SQVTM and CDR2 is ANQGSEA. V lost 8 bases and J 4 bases, leaving 15 bases between the germline ends. This CDR3 region has 13 residues.

The V and J genes are TRBV11-3 and TRBJ2-2, with TRBD1 as a possible D gene (6 bases). The CDR3 consists of 14 residues. V dropped 4 bases and J dropped 4 bases, with 10 bases sitting between them. Germline V gives CDR1 SGHNT, CDR2 YENEEA. The CDR3 region is CASSWTASTGELFF. The CDR3 nucleotides are TGTGCCAGCAGCTGGACAGCTTCCACCGGGGAGCTGTTTTTT.

This clone was counted only a few times. This chain connects TRBV28 to TRBJ2-7; TRBD2 is a possible D gene (5 bases). CDR1 and CDR2 from the germline V gene are MDHEN and SYDVKM. This CDR3 is built from 13 residues. Between the trimmed V and J ends, which lost 5 bases and 1 base, there was a span of 9 bases. The chain's CDR3 is CASSLRRSYEQYF. The CDR3 coding sequence is TGTGCCAGCAGTCTAAGGAGGTCCTACGAGCAGTACTTC.

This chain uses TRBV7-2 with TRBJ1-6; 9 bases align to TRBD1. Germline values: CDR1 SGHTA, CDR2 FQGNSA. V lost 5 bases to trimming and J lost 8 bases; unmatched junction nucleotides: 4. The CDR3 is 14 amino acids. The CDR3: CASSRDRGDSPLHF. In DNA form, the CDR3 reads TGTGCCAGCAGCCGCGACAGGGGGGATTCACCCCTCCACTTT.

V and J are TRBV3-1 (or the pseudogene TRBV3-2) and TRBJ2-1, with 9 bases matching TRBD1. CDR3 size: 18 residues. Germline V gene data show CDR1 as LGHDT and CDR2 as YNNKEL (reference sequence). With V trimmed by 4 bases and J by 6 bases, 16 bases remained unmatched. This CDR3 is CASSRGTGKKGPINEQFF. The CDR3 DNA is TGTGCCAGCAGCCGTGGGACAGGGAAGAAGGGTCCCATCAATGAGCAGTTCTTC.

The V call is TRBV12-2, the J call TRBJ1-1; the table's D call, TRBD1, has no DNA check behind it. TRBV12-2 is described as a pseudogene. CDR3 length equals 15 residues. CDR3 sequence reads: CASRYARDRGPEAFF. The CDR3 DNA is TGTGCAAGTCGCTACGCCCGGGACAGGGGACCTGAAGCTTTCTTT.

The gene calls are TRBV6-2 or TRBV6-3 and TRBJ1-5, with 8 bases aligning to TRBD1. Losses at the gene ends were 2 bases for V and 5 bases for J; bases not matched to a gene: 8. Germline assignment: CDR1 MNHEY and CDR2 SVGEGT. The CDR3 sequence is 16 residues long. In DNA, the CDR3 is TGTGCCAGCAGTTACGGGACAGGATTTTGGGATCAGCCCCAGCATTTT. This encodes CASSYGTGFWDQPQHF.

This chain joins TRBV2 and TRBJ1-5, with D possibly matching TRBD1 (6 bases). V was shortened by 3 bases and J by 6 bases, with 12 bases between the two germline ends. The CDR3 has 14 residues. The germline gives CDR1 SNHLY, CDR2 FYNNEI. CDR3 region: CASSDRGRSQPQHF. The CDR3 DNA reads as TGTGCCAGCAGTGACAGGGGAAGGAGTCAGCCCCAGCATTTT.

This clone was observed a single time. The rearrangement joins TRBV30 to TRBJ2-7, with 8 bases lining up with TRBD1. V dropped 2 bases and J dropped 4; count of bases not matched to a gene: 19. The CDR3 has 18 amino acids. Germline CDR1 and CDR2: GTSNPN and SVGIG (reference sequence). The CDR3 DNA is TGTGCCTGGAGTTATCGGACAGGGCAACCTCGTTTGGGTTACGAGCAGTACTTC. It yields the protein CAWSYRTGQPRLGYEQYF.

V is TRBV5-1 and J is TRBJ2-3, with 8 nucleotides matching TRBD2. The trim removed 1 base at V and 8 bases at J, leaving 9 bases unmatched. This CDR3 region has 15 residues. Germline V lookup: CDR1 SGHRS, CDR2 YFSETQ. The CDR3 coding sequence is TGCGCCAGCAGCTTGATAACTAGCGGTACTTCTACGCAGTATTTT. Protein product: CASSLITSGTSTQYF. Combining the CDR3 with reference TRBV5-1 and TRBJ2-3 gives the whole variable domain KAGVTQTPRYLIKTRGQQVTLSCSPISGHRSVSWYQQTPGQGLQFLFEYFSETQRNKGNFPGRFSGRQFSNSRSEMNVSTLELGDSALYLCASSLITSGTSTQYFGPGTRLTVL.

The chain links TRBV12-3 or TRBV12-4 to TRBJ1-1; no firm D call. Trimming left V 3 bases short and J 3 bases short, with 8 bases between. The CDR3 spans 13 residues. In nucleotides, the CDR3 is TGTGCCAGCAGTTTGTCTGAGGACACTGAAGCTTTCTTT. Translating it yields CASSLSEDTEAFF.

V usage is TRBV6-5 and J usage is TRBJ1-1; tentative D call: TRBD1 (6 bases). Germline CDR1 and CDR2: MNHEY and SVGAGI. The V end was cut by 5 bases, the J end by 1 base, with 11 bases between. The CDR3 sequence is 14 residues long. In DNA, the CDR3 is TGTGCCAGCAGTCGACAGGACGGGAACACTGAAGCTTTCTTT. The encoded protein is CASSRQDGNTEAFF.

The chain combines TRBV18 with TRBJ2-7; 7 bases fit TRBD1. The CDR3 runs 15 residues. After removal of 4 bases from V and 0 bases from J, the junction contained 6 bases not matched to a gene. From germline, CDR1 is KGHSH and CDR2 LQKENI. The CDR3 DNA follows: TGTGCCAGCTCACGACAGGGTGTTAGCTCCTACGAGCAGTACTTC. Its translation is CASSRQGVSSYEQYF.

The chain couples TRBV12-3 or TRBV12-4 to TRBJ1-4; possible D gene TRBD1, 6 bases. Trimming left V 6 bases short and J 8 bases short, with 13 bases between. The CDR3 sequence is 13 residues long. The CDR3 bases are TGTGCCAGCAGCGTCAGGGGTGGGGAAAAACTGTTTTTT. It codes for CASSVRGGEKLFF.

The chain links TRBV12-2 to TRBJ1-5. TRBV12-2 counts as a pseudogene. This CDR3 is 13 amino acids long. The CDR3 spells CASRWRSNQPQHF. CDR3 in DNA: TGTGCAAGTCGCTGGCGGTCAAATCAGCCCCAGCATTTT.

The chain couples TRBV3-1 (or the pseudogene TRBV3-2) to TRBJ2-3; D unresolved. V lost 3 bases and J 2 bases, leaving 6 bases between the germline ends. Germline CDR1 LGHDT, CDR2 YNNKEL (reference sequence). The CDR3 length is 13 residues. For the CDR3, the DNA is TGTGCCAGCAGCCAGGCTGCCACAGATACGCAGTATTTT. It is translated as CASSQAATDTQYF.

The V call is TRBV30, the J call TRBJ2-3; 7 nucleotides agree with TRBD2. This CDR3 is 15 amino acids long. Trimming removed 4 bases from V and 6 bases from J; junction bases left unmatched: 13. Germline lookup yields CDR1 GTSNPN and CDR2 SVGIG (reference sequence). As DNA, the CDR3 is TGTGCCTGGACCAGCGGGGAGGGGACGAAGGATACGCAGTATTTT. Encoded protein: CAWTSGEGTKDTQYF.

The rearrangement links TRBV19 to TRBJ2-7; 12 positions agree with TRBD1. The germline CDR1 and CDR2 sequences are LNHDA and SQIVND (reference sequence). Germline trimming cut 7 bases from V and 5 bases from J; bases unmatched to any gene: 21. The CDR3 contains 19 residues. DNA for the CDR3: TGTGCCAGTATGAGCAGGACCCGGGGACAGGGGGCTATTCGGGACGAGCAGTACTTC. This gives the protein CASMSRTRGQGAIRDEQYF.

V usage is TRBV19 and J usage is TRBJ1-2, with 9 bases identical to TRBD1. The CDR3 is 15 residues long. Germline CDR1 reads LNHDA; CDR2 reads SQIVND (reference sequence). V trimming: 7 bases; J trimming: 6 bases; junction bases outside the gene matches: 12. The CDR3, as DNA: TGTGCCAGTACGAAACCGGGACAGGGCAATAATGGCTACACCTTC. As protein: CASTKPGQGNNGYTF.

The J gene is TRBJ2-6, the V gene TRBV18; no clear D gene. The V end lost 3 bases, the J end lost 0 bases, and 9 bases lay between the germline ends. Germline loops: CDR1 KGHSH, CDR2 LQKENI. The CDR3 is made up of 16 amino acids. The DNA of the CDR3 is TGTGCCAGCTCACCTGGTAGTTTCTCTGGGGCCAACGTCCTGACTTTC. Translated, it gives CASSPGSFSGANVLTF.

The gene calls are TRBV2 and TRBJ1-1, with D possibly matching TRBD1 (6 bases). CDR3 length: 15 amino acids. Trimming pared 6 bases from V and 2 bases from J, leaving 16 bases between. CDR1 SNHLY and CDR2 FYNNEI come from the germline V gene. CDR3 nucleotides: TGTGCCAGCAGGTATCGGGGGGCGATTAACACTGAAGCTTTCTTT. Its translation is CASRYRGAINTEAFF.